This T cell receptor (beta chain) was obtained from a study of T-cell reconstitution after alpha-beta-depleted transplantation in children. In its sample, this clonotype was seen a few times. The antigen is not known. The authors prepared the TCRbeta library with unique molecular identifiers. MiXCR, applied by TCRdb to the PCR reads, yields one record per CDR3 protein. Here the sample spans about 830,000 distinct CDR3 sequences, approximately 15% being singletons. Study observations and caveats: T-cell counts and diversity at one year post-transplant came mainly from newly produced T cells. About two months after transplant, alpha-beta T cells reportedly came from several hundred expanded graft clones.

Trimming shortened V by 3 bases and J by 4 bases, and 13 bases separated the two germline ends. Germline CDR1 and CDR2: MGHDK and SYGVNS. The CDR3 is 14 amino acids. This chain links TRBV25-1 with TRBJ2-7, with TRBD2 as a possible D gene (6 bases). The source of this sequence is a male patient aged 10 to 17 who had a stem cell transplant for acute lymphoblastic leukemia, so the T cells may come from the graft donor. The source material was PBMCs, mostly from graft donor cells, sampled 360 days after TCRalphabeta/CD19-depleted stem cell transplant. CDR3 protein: CASSEARGPYEQYF. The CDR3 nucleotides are TGTGCCAGCAGTGAGGCGCGGGGCCCGTACGAGCAGTACTTC.